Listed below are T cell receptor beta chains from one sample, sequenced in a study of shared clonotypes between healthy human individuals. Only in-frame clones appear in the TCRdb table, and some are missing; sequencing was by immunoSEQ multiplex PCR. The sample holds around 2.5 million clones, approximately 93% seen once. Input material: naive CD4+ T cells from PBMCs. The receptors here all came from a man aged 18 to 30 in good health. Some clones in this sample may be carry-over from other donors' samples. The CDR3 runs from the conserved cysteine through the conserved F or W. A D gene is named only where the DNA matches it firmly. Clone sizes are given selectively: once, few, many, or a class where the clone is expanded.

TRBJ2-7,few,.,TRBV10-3,CAISEGARSGLEQYF,TGTGCCATCAGTGAGGGTGCTAGGTCTGGGCTCGAGCAGTACTTC
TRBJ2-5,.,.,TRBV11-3,CASSSPREQETQYF,TGTGCCAGCAGCTCCCCCCGGGAACAAGAGACCCAGTACTTC
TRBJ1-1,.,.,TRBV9,CASSVRGENTEAFF,TGTGCCAGCAGCGTAAGGGGTGAGAACACTGAAGCTTTCTTT
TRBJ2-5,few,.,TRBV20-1,CSATPETQYF,TGCAGTGCTACCCCAGAGACCCAGTACTTC
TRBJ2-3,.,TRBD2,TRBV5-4,CASSLRLAGVTDTQYF,TGTGCCAGCAGCTTGCGCCTAGCGGGCGTCACAGATACGCAGTATTTT
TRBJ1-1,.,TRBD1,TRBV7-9,CASSVGVRAGGAEAFF,TGTGCCAGCAGCGTAGGGGTTCGGGCAGGGGGAGCTGAAGCTTTCTTT
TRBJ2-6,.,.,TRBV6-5,CASSYPSSGANVLTF,TGTGCCAGCAGTTACCCAAGCTCTGGGGCCAACGTCCTGACTTTC
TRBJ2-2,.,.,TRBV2,CASKNGGVTGELFF,TGTGCCAGCAAGAACGGCGGGGTCACCGGGGAGCTGTTTTTT
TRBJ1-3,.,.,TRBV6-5,CASGRGTSSGNTIYF,TGTGCCAGCGGACGAGGGACTAGCTCTGGAAACACCATATATTTT
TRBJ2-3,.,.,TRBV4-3,CASSQAVAGDTQYF,TGCGCCAGCAGCCAAGCCGTGGCGGGGGATACGCAGTATTTT
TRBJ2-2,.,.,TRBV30,CAWRLKWASGTGELFF,TGTGCCTGGAGGCTTAAATGGGCTAGTGGCACCGGGGAGCTGTTTTTT
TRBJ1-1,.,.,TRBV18,CASSPDGLSAEAFF,TGTGCCAGCTCCCCTGACGGCCTTAGCGCTGAAGCTTTCTTT
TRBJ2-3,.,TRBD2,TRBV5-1,CASSLATSADTQYF,TGCGCCAGCAGCTTGGCCACTAGCGCAGATACGCAGTATTTT
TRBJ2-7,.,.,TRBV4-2,CASSQAMTTSYEQYF,TGTGCCAGCAGCCAGGCTATGACAACCTCCTACGAGCAGTACTTC
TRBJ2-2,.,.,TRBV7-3,CASSDPTGPMRGELFF,TGTGCCAGCAGCGACCCCACGGGACCGATGCGAGGGGAGCTGTTTTTT
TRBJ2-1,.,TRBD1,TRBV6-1,CASRRGQGFYNEQFF,TGTGCCAGCAGACGGGGACAGGGGTTTTACAATGAGCAGTTCTTC
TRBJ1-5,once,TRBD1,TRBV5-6,CASSLRRGRSNQPQHF,TGTGCCAGCAGCTTGCGGAGGGGGCGAAGCAATCAGCCCCAGCATTTT
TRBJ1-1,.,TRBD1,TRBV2,CARGGQGSTKAFF,TGTGCCAGAGGGGGACAGGGGTCTACAAAGGCTTTCTTT
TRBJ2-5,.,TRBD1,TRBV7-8,CASSSTTGEETQYF,TGTGCCAGCAGCTCCACAACAGGGGAAGAGACCCAGTACTTC